The 15 T cell receptor beta chains below come from one sample, sequenced in a study of T cell repertoires in cytomegalovirus infection. TCRdb re-called the reads through MiXCR, storing one row per CDR3 protein. The sample holds approximately 180,000 distinct CDR3 sequences; about a sixth are singletons and the top ten take around 25%. The specimen sequenced was CD8+ T cells from PBMCs. Source of these receptors: a human donor in good health (CMV status not recorded). Some clones in this sample may be carry-over from other donors' samples.

This chain joins TRBV7-6 and TRBJ2-7, with D hard to call. Trimming removed 1 base at V and 0 bases at J, with 10 bases between. The CDR3 runs to 15 residues. Germline V gene sequence: CDR1 SGHVS, CDR2 FNYEAQ. This CDR3 is CASSLESGLSYEQYF. The CDR3 DNA follows: TGTGCCAGCAGCTTAGAATCAGGCCTCTCCTACGAGCAGTACTTC.

The rearrangement joins TRBV5-6 to TRBJ2-7; tentatively, D is TRBD2 (5 bases). V gave up 2 bases and J gave up 3 bases, with 9 bases separating them. The CDR3 runs to 13 residues. Germline V CDR1 and CDR2: SGHDT, YYEEEE. In nucleotides, the CDR3 is TGTGCCAGCAGCTTTTCTCGGGGCTACGAGCAGTACTTC. Protein sequence: CASSFSRGYEQYF.

This clonotype turned up a few times. The rearrangement joins TRBV5-6 to TRBJ2-1, with a possible D match to TRBD1 (6 bases). With 4 bases removed from V and 6 bases from J, the gap between germline ends came to 14 bases. Germline values: CDR1 SGHDT, CDR2 YYEEEE. The length of the CDR3 is 14 residues. The CDR3 coding sequence is TGTGCCAGCAGCCACCGGACAGTATCCAATGAGCAGTTCTTC. It encodes CASSHRTVSNEQFF.

The chain links TRBV14 to TRBJ1-5; no reliable D call. The V end lost 0 bases, the J end lost 7 bases, and 7 bases lay between the germline ends. CDR3 length equals 13 residues. Germline V gene sequence: CDR1 SGHDN, CDR2 FVKESK. CDR3 residues: CASSQEIGQPQHF. For the CDR3, the DNA is TGTGCCAGCAGCCAAGAGATCGGGCAGCCCCAGCATTTT.

The chain joins TRBV28 to TRBJ1-1, with 9 bases lining up with TRBD1. The germline gives CDR1 MDHEN, CDR2 SYDVKM. The CDR3 is made up of 15 amino acids. With V trimmed by 5 bases and J by 5 bases, 9 bases remained unmatched. This CDR3 is CASSPEDRGNTEAFF. The CDR3 nucleotides read TGTGCCAGCAGTCCCGAGGACAGGGGTAATACTGAAGCTTTCTTT.

Details on this clonotype: The junction shows a germline mismatch at one end, possibly a read error. The rearrangement uses TRBV6-5 and TRBJ2-1; D assignment may be TRBD1 or TRBD2 (5 bases each). Germline CDR1 reads MNHEY; CDR2 reads SVGAGI. The CDR3 spans 15 residues. In DNA form, the CDR3 reads TGTGCCCGCAGTCACCGGGACCCGATGGACAATGAGCAGTTCTTC. This encodes CARSHRDPMDNEQFF.

This clonotype came up a few times. J is TRBJ2-7 and V is TRBV2, with D maybe TRBD1 (5 bases). V gave up 5 bases and J gave up 0 bases, with 8 bases separating them. Germline values: CDR1 SNHLY, CDR2 FYNNEI. The CDR3 has 13 amino acids. The CDR3 DNA reads as TGTGCCAGCAGTCAGGGATTCTCCTACGAGCAGTACTTC. It is translated as CASSQGFSYEQYF.

The V call is TRBV4-1, the J call TRBJ2-1; TRBD2 matches 10 bases. The length of the CDR3 is 15 residues. Germline V gives CDR1 MGHRA, CDR2 YSYEKL. V lost 4 bases and J lost 8; bases outside the gene matches: 8. CDR3 sequence: CASSPRSGGADEQFF. Here the CDR3 DNA reads TGCGCCAGCAGCCCCCGGAGCGGGGGGGCCGATGAGCAGTTCTTC.

The chain has TRBV2 and TRBJ2-5; D is perhaps TRBD1 (5 bases). Germline CDR1 reads SNHLY; CDR2 reads FYNNEI. The CDR3 length is 12 residues. Trimming took off 8 bases at V and 5 bases at J, with 12 bases between the two ends. The CDR3 DNA follows: TGTGCCAGCTGGTTCAGGGCGGAGACCCAGTACTTC. Its protein is CASWFRAETQYF.

This rearrangement joins TRBV7-4 to TRBJ2-7; D gene unclear. Germline V lookup: CDR1 SGHVT, CDR2 SQSDAQ. With 3 bases removed from V and 2 bases from J, the gap between germline ends came to 11 bases. This CDR3 is 14 amino acids long. The CDR3 nucleotides read TGTGCCAGCAGCTTTAAGCAAACCCCCTACGAGCAGTACTTC. This gives the protein CASSFKQTPYEQYF. The full variable domain, its missing parts supplied by reference TRBV7-4 and TRBJ2-7, is GAGVSQSPRYKVAKRGRDVALRCDSISGHVTLYWYRQTLGQGSEVLTYSQSDAQRDKSGRPSGRFSAERPERSVSTLKIQRTEQGDSAVYLCASSFKQTPYEQYFGPGTRLTVT.

This clonotype showed up just once. The gene calls are TRBV11-2 and TRBJ2-7; possible D gene TRBD1, 5 bases. Trimming pared 0 bases from V and 2 bases from J, leaving 11 bases between. Germline CDR1 SGHAT, CDR2 FQNNGV. This CDR3 region has 15 residues. CDR3 DNA: TGTGCCAGCAGCTTAGATGGCAGGGAAACCTACGAGCAGTACTTC. Protein product: CASSLDGRETYEQYF.

This chain uses TRBV7-9 with TRBJ1-1; D uncertain. The CDR3 sequence is 14 residues long. The germline V gene encodes CDR1 SEHNR and CDR2 FQNEAQ (reference sequence). The V and J ends lost 5 bases and 0 bases respectively, with 10 bases between them. CDR3 amino acids: CASSPAWVNTEAFF. The CDR3 region has the DNA TGTGCCAGCAGCCCCGCGTGGGTGAACACTGAAGCTTTCTTT.

This clonotype showed up just a few times. The rearrangement uses TRBV7-9 and TRBJ2-7; D uncertain. CDR1 and CDR2 (germline): SEHNR, FQNEAQ (reference sequence). The CDR3 totals 15 residues. V was cut by 4 bases and J by 3 bases, with 16 bases left in between. CDR3 loop: CASSSHTGPLYEQYF. DNA of the CDR3: TGTGCCAGCAGCTCACATACCGGGCCCCTCTACGAGCAGTACTTC.

This clonotype has only a few counts. The chain combines TRBV7-6 with TRBJ1-5; 7 bases align to TRBD1. This CDR3 is 14 amino acids long. Germline V gene data show CDR1 as SGHVS and CDR2 as FNYEAQ. V was pared by 5 bases and J by 7 bases, with 8 bases of the junction left unmatched. The chain's CDR3 is CASSPERGQQPQHF. CDR3 bases: TGTGCCAGCAGCCCTGAAAGGGGGCAACAGCCCCAGCATTTT.

This clonotype was counted a few times. The rearrangement joins TRBV12-3 or TRBV12-4 to TRBJ2-7; no definite D call. CDR3 length equals 12 residues. V lost 6 bases and J 3 bases, leaving 9 bases between the germline ends. The CDR3: CASRFSHYEQYF. The CDR3 nucleotides are TGTGCCAGCAGATTCTCTCACTACGAGCAGTACTTC.